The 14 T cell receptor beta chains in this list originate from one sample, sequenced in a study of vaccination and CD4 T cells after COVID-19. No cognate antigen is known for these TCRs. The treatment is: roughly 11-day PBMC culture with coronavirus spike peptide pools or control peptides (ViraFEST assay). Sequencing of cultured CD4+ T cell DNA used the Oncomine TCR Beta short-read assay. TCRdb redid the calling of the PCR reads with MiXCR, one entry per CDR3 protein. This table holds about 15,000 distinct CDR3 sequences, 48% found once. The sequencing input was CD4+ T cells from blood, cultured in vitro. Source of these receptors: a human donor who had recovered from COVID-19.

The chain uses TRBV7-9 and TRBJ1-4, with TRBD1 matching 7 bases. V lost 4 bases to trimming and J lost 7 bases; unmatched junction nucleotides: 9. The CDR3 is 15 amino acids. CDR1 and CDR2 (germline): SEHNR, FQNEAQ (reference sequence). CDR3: CASSSGDRVGEKLFF. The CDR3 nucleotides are TGTGCCAGCAGCTCCGGCGACAGGGTGGGTGAAAAACTGTTTTTT.

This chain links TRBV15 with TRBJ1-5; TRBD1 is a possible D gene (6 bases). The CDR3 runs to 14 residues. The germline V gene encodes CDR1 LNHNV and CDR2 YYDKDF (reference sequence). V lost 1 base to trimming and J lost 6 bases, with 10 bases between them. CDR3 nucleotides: TGTGCCACCAGCAGAGGAGGGGGAGGTCAGCCCCAGCATTTT. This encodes CATSRGGGGQPQHF.

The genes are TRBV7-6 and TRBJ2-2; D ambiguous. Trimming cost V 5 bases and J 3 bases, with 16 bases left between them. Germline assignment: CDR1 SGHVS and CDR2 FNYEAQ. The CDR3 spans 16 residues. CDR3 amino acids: CASSRYPGSHTGELFF. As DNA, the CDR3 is TGTGCCAGCAGCCGATACCCCGGGTCTCACACCGGGGAGCTGTTTTTT. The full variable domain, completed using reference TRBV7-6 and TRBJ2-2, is GAGVSQSPRYKVTKRGQDVALRCDPISGHVSLYWYRQALGQGPEFLTYFNYEAQQDKSGLPNDRFSAERPEGSISTLTIQRTEQRDSAMYRCASSRYPGSHTGELFFGEGSRLTVL.

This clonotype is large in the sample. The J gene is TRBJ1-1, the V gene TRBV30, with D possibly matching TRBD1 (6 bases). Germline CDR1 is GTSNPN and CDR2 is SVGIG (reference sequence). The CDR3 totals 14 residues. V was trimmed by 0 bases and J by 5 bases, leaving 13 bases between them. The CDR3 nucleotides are TGTGCCTGGAGTGTTCCAGGGGAAGGGACTGAAGCTTTCTTT. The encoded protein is CAWSVPGEGTEAFF.

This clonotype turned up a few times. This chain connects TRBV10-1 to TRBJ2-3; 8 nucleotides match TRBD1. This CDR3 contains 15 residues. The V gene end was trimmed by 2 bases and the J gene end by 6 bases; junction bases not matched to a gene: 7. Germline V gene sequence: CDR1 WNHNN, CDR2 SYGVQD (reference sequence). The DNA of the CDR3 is TGCGCCAGCAGTGAGCCGACAGGGGCAGGCGATACGCAGTATTTT. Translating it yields CASSEPTGAGDTQYF.

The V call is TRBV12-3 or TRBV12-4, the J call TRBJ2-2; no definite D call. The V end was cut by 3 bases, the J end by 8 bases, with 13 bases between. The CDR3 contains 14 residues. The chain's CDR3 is CASSFGISWGELFF. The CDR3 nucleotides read TGTGCCAGCAGTTTCGGCATCTCTTGGGGGGAGCTGTTTTTT.

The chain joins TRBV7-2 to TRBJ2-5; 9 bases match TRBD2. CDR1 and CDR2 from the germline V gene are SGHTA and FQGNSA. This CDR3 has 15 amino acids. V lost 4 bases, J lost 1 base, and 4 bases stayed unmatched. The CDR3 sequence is CASSSATSGQETQYF. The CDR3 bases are TGTGCCAGCAGCTCGGCGACTAGCGGCCAAGAGACCCAGTACTTC. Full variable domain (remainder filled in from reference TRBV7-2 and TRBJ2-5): GAGVSQSPSNKVTEKGKDVELRCDPISGHTALYWYRQSLGQGLEFLIYFQGNSAPDKSGLPSDRFSAERTGGSVSTLTIQRTQQEDSAVYLCASSSATSGQETQYFGPGTRLLVL.

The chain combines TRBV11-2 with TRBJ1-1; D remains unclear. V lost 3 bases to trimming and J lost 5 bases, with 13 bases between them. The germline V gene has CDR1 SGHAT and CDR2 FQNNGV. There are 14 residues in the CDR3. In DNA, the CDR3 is TGTGCCAGCAGCTTCTCGGGGATGGGGACTGAAGCTTTCTTT. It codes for CASSFSGMGTEAFF.

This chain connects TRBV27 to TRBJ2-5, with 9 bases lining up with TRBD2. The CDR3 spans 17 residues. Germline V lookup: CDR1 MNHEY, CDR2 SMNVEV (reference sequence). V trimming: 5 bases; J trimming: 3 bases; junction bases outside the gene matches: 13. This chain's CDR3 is CASSLKGARGGEETQYF. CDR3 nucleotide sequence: TGTGCCAGCAGTCTGAAGGGGGCGCGGGGGGGCGAAGAGACCCAGTACTTC.

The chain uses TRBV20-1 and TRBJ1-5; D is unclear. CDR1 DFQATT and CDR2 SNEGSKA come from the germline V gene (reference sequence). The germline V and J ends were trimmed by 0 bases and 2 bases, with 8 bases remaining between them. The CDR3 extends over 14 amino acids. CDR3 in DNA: TGCAGTGCTAGAGATGTGGGTGGCAATCAGCCCCAGCATTTT. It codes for CSARDVGGNQPQHF.

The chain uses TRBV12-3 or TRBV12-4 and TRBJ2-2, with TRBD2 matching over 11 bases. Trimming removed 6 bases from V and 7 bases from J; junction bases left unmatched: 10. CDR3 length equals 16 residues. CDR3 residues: CASSLLAGVRNGELFF. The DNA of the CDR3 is TGTGCCAGCAGCCTACTAGCGGGGGTTCGTAACGGGGAGCTGTTTTTT.

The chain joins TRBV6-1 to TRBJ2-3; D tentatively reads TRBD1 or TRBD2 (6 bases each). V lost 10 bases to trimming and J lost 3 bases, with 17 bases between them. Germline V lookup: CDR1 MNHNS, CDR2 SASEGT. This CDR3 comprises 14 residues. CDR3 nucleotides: TGTGCCACCCGACGTGGGGGGCCTACAGATACGCAGTATTTT. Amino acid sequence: CATRRGGPTDTQYF.

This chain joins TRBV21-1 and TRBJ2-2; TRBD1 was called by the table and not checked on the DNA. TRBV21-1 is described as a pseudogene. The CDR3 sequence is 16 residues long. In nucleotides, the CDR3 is TGTGCCAGCAGCATGACCGGGACAATAAACACCGGGGAGCTGTTTTTT. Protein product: CASSMTGTINTGELFF.

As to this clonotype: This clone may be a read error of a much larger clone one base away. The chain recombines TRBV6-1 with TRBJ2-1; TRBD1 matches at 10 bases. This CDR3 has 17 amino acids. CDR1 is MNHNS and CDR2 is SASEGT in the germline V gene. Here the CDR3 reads CVSTKVTGGKVDNEQFF. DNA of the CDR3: TGTGTCAGCACCAAGGTGACAGGGGGCAAAGTAGACAATGAGCAGTTCTTC.